This T cell receptor beta chain was recorded in a study of T cell changes during pregnancy in multiple sclerosis. Generated by immunoSEQ multiplex PCR, the TCRdb table keeps only in-frame clones and is missing some. The data show around 95,000 clones, with 94% seen just once and about 1.7% held by the top ten. The V gene's germline CDR1 is MNHEY and CDR2 SVGAGI. Trimming shortened V by 3 bases and J by 2 bases, and 11 bases separated the two germline ends. CDR3 length: 14 residues. This receptor was obtained from a female donor in good health, enrolled as a control in a pregnancy study. Material: peripheral blood, obtained after pregnancy. The chain is built from TRBV6-5 and TRBJ2-7; D ambiguous. Written as DNA, the CDR3 is TGTGCCAGCAGTTATAAGATCAGCGCCTACGAGCAGTACTTC. It encodes CASSYKISAYEQYF.